These 16 T cell receptor beta chains were sequenced from one sample in a study of blood T cell repertoires in COVID-19. Generated by immunoSEQ multiplex PCR, the TCRdb table keeps only in-frame clones and is missing some. Counted here are 80,000 to 90,000 clones, approximately 86% occurring once; the ten biggest clones make up more than 1%. Material: peripheral blood. Receptors were obtained from a man older than 75 with active or convalescent COVID-19.

The chain carries TRBV27 and TRBJ2-3, with TRBD2 as a possible D gene (5 bases). Deletions cut 6 bases from V and 6 bases from J, with 13 bases between. Germline V gives CDR1 MNHEY, CDR2 SMNVEV (reference sequence). CDR3 length equals 13 residues. The CDR3 spells CASSLRRGDTQYF. DNA for the CDR3: TGTGCCAGCAGCCTCCGGCGCGGGGATACGCAGTATTTT.

V usage is TRBV24-1 and J usage is TRBJ2-1; TRBD2 matches at 13 bases. The V and J ends lost 0 bases and 9 bases, in that order; junction bases with no gene match: 4. The CDR3 is 16 amino acids. Germline V gene data show CDR1 as KGHDR and CDR2 as SFDVKD. The chain's CDR3 is CATSDLTSGRACEQFF. Written as DNA, the CDR3 is TGTGCCACCAGTGATTTGACTAGCGGGAGGGCCTGTGAGCAGTTCTTC.

In its sample, this clone was seen once. This rearrangement joins TRBV11-1 to TRBJ2-3, with 7 bases aligning to TRBD2. Germline V gives CDR1 SGHAT, CDR2 FQDESV (reference sequence). The CDR3 has 15 residues. V lost 1 base, J lost 6 bases, and 7 bases stayed unmatched. In DNA form, the CDR3 reads TGTGCCAGCAGCTTAGAAGGACTAGAGGGGGATACGCAGTATTTT. Protein sequence: CASSLEGLEGDTQYF.

This chain connects TRBV4-2 to TRBJ1-6; D call uncertain. The V end lost 1 base, the J end lost 9 bases, and 10 bases lay between the germline ends. CDR1 and CDR2 (germline): LGHNA, YNFKEQ. CDR3 length equals 14 residues. CDR3 DNA sequence: TGTGCCAGCAGCCAAGTCATTGGCAGTTCACCCCTCCACTTT. Translated, it gives CASSQVIGSSPLHF.

V usage is TRBV5-1 and J usage is TRBJ2-7, with 10 bases fitting TRBD2. Losses at the gene ends were 0 bases for V and 2 bases for J; bases not matched to a gene: 5. Per germline, CDR1 SGHRS and CDR2 YFSETQ. This CDR3 is built from 16 residues. The CDR3 region is CASSLGLAGPPYEQYF. Written as DNA, the CDR3 is TGCGCCAGCAGCTTGGGACTAGCGGGCCCCCCCTACGAGCAGTACTTC.

The chain has TRBV5-1 and TRBJ2-7, with 12 positions matching TRBD2. The V segment lost 4 bases and the J segment 7 bases; nucleotides outside the gene matches: 9. Germline V gene data show CDR1 as SGHRS and CDR2 as YFSETQ. CDR3 length equals 15 residues. The CDR3 is CASSPGLAGSNEQYF. CDR3 DNA sequence: TGCGCCAGCAGCCCCGGACTAGCGGGATCTAATGAGCAGTACTTC.

The chain is built from TRBV5-1 and TRBJ1-1; unclear D gene. This CDR3 contains 13 residues. Trimming took 1 base from V and 0 from J, leaving 4 bases between them. Germline CDR1 SGHRS, CDR2 YFSETQ. The CDR3 region is CASSLKLNTEAFF. CDR3 in DNA: TGCGCCAGCAGCTTGAAGCTGAACACTGAAGCTTTCTTT. Full variable domain (missing parts from reference TRBV5-1 and TRBJ1-1): KAGVTQTPRYLIKTRGQQVTLSCSPISGHRSVSWYQQTPGQGLQFLFEYFSETQRNKGNFPGRFSGRQFSNSRSEMNVSTLELGDSALYLCASSLKLNTEAFFGQGTRLTVV.

The gene calls are TRBV9 and TRBJ1-1; TRBD1 might be the D (5 bases). The CDR3 contains 13 residues. Germline V CDR1 and CDR2: SGDLS, YYNGEE. Trimming cost V 3 bases and J 4 bases, with 10 bases left between them. CDR3: CASSATDSTEAFF. Here the CDR3 DNA reads TGTGCCAGCAGCGCCACAGACAGCACTGAAGCTTTCTTT.

This clone appeared once. V usage is TRBV4-2 and J usage is TRBJ2-1; 10 bases are a match to TRBD2. Germline CDR1 reads LGHNA; CDR2 reads YNFKEQ. Trimming at V came to 0 bases and at J to 5 bases, leaving 7 bases not matched to a gene. The CDR3 totals 17 residues. CDR3 in amino acids: CASSQDLVAGGHNEQFF. CDR3 bases: TGTGCCAGCAGCCAAGATTTAGTAGCGGGAGGTCACAATGAGCAGTTCTTC.

This clone was counted between two and nine times. The chain is built from TRBV3-1 (or the pseudogene TRBV3-2) and TRBJ1-6; 9 nucleotides line up with TRBD1. This CDR3 has 15 residues. The germline gives CDR1 LGHDT, CDR2 YNNKEL (reference sequence). The junction had 2 bases not matched to a gene; V was cut back by 1 base and J by 7 bases. As DNA, the CDR3 is TGTGCCAGCAGCCAAGCGGGACAGGGCAATTCACCCCTCCACTTT. Protein: CASSQAGQGNSPLHF.

This chain uses TRBV7-2 with TRBJ2-4; TRBD2 aligns across 9 bases. The V segment lost 5 bases and the J segment 8 bases; nucleotides outside the gene matches: 19. CDR1 is SGHTA, CDR2 FQGNSA, per germline. CDR3 length: 18 residues. The CDR3 reads CASSAHLGGRAFGDIQYF. The CDR3 bases are TGTGCCAGCAGCGCACATCTTGGCGGGAGGGCCTTTGGGGACATTCAGTACTTC.

Only one count was recorded for this clone. The CDR3 here is CASSLVSGGFNSPLHF. The CDR3 bases are TGTGCCAGCAGTTTAGTTTCGGGGGGGTTTAATTCACCCCTCCACTTT. The chain has TRBV27 and TRBJ1-6; tentative D call: TRBD1 (5 bases). CDR1 MNHEY and CDR2 SMNVEV come from the germline V gene (reference sequence). This CDR3 is 16 amino acids long. Trimming left V 2 bases short and J 6 bases short, with 14 bases between.

The chain combines TRBV4-3 with TRBJ1-3; D is possibly TRBD1 (6 bases). Deletions cut 1 base from V and 0 bases from J, with 10 bases between. The CDR3 is 16 residues long. The germline gives CDR1 LGHNA, CDR2 YSLEER. The CDR3 DNA sequence: TGCGCCAGCAGCCAAGCCCCGGGACACTCTGGAAACACCATATATTTT. Protein: CASSQAPGHSGNTIYF.

V usage is TRBV29-1 and J usage is TRBJ1-1; 7 positions match TRBD1. The trim removed 3 bases at V and 4 bases at J, leaving 8 bases unmatched. This CDR3 is 14 amino acids long. Germline loops: CDR1 SQVTM, CDR2 ANQGSEA. Here the CDR3 DNA reads TGCAGCGTTGAGAGTAGGGGGCGGGTCACTGAAGCTTTCTTT. The encoded protein is CSVESRGRVTEAFF.

The V call is TRBV10-3, the J call TRBJ1-1, with a tentative D call TRBD1 (6 bases). Germline CDR1 and CDR2: ENHRY and SYGVKD. The CDR3 runs 15 residues. The germline V and J ends were trimmed by 5 bases and 0 bases, with 13 bases remaining between them. The CDR3 loop is CAISKRDTVNTEAFF. CDR3 bases: TGTGCCATCAGTAAAAGGGACACCGTGAACACTGAAGCTTTCTTT.

The chain has TRBV6-2 or TRBV6-3 and TRBJ2-5, with 8 positions matching TRBD1. Trimming at V came to 5 bases and at J to 5 bases, leaving 10 bases not matched to a gene. In germline, CDR1 is MNHEY, CDR2 SVGEGT. The CDR3 has 15 residues. The DNA for the CDR3 is TGTGCCAGCAGTCAGACTCGACAGGGGCGGGAGACCCAGTACTTC. Translated: CASSQTRQGRETQYF.